This T cell receptor (beta chain) was identified during a study of cytomegalovirus exposure and HLA in healthy donors. Whole-study context: Researchers previously reported finding roughly 120 million unique TCR beta sequences from about 170 million T cells. Study outcomes and limitations: Based on reports, TCR beta sequences accurately predicted HLA-A and HLA-B alleles for most subjects.

V gave up 6 bases and J gave up 11 bases; unmatched junction bases: 10. This CDR3 is built from 13 residues. Looked up from germline, CDR1 is KGHSH and CDR2 is LQKENI. Use of 60 Vbeta and 13 Jbeta primers characterized the PCR. TCRdb keeps only in-frame clones here, not all; method: immunoSEQ multiplex PCR. The data show 150,000 to 200,000 clones, 60% to 85% seen once. This clone was seen only once. Its antigen is as yet unknown. J is TRBJ1-2 and V is TRBV18; 9 bases are shared with TRBD1. The sequence derives from a woman aged 40 to 50 in good health and CMV-seropositive. The sequencing sample was made of PBMCs. The CDR3 DNA is TGTGCCAGCTCCCTCGACAGGGGGGGCAGATACACCTTC. It yields the protein CASSLDRGGRYTF.